This T cell receptor beta chain was profiled in a study of spatial heterogeneity in lung cancer. Study-wide background: Alpha-chain detections were consistently fewer than beta-chain detections among the sequences.

The length of the CDR3 is 15 residues. Per germline, CDR1 LNHDA and CDR2 SQIVND (reference sequence). The V segment lost 3 bases and the J segment 8 bases; nucleotides outside the gene matches: 7. This sample's time point: sample taken at primary tumor resection. Unsorted tumor, nontumor lung tissue or cryopreserved PBMC supplied the whole RNA. Unique molecular identifiers tagged every individual TCR cDNA molecule. Each CDR3 protein is one row after TCRdb ran MiXCR on the 5' RACE reads. The data hold roughly 1,800 distinct CDR3 sequences, with 9.5% to 15% observed a single time. This clonotype was found many times.

Material: normal lung tissue next to the tumor, obtained at surgery. The clonotype originates from a female donor with early-stage non-small cell lung cancer. The rearrangement links TRBV19 to TRBJ2-1; the match to TRBD2 covers 10 bases. CDR3 DNA sequence: TGTGCCAGTAGTATCCCAGGGACTAGCGTCCATGAGCAGTTCTTC. Translating it yields CASSIPGTSVHEQFF.